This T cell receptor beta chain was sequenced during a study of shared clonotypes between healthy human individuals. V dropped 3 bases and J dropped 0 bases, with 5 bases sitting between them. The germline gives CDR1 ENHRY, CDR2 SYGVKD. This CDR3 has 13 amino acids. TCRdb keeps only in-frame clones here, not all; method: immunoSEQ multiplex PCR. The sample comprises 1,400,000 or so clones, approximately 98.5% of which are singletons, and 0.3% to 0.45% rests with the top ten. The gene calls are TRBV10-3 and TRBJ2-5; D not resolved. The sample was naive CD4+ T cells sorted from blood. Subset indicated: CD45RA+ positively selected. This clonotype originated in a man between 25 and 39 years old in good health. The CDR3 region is CAISDIYQETQYF. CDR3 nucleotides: TGTGCCATCAGTGATATTTACCAAGAGACCCAGTACTTC.